The 21 T cell receptor beta chains below were found in one sample sequenced in a study of cytomegalovirus exposure and HLA in healthy donors. PCR involved 60 Vbeta and 13 Jbeta primers. The table came from immunoSEQ multiplex PCR; TCRdb's copy has only in-frame clones and leaves some out. The data contain about 88,000 clones, 70% to 90% of them singletons. Source material: PBMCs. All receptors derive from a man aged 18-30 years in good health and CMV-seronegative.

The chain links TRBV6-5 to TRBJ2-1; TRBD2 is a possible D gene (6 bases). V lost 5 bases to trimming and J lost 6 bases, with 11 bases between them. Germline V gives CDR1 MNHEY, CDR2 SVGAGI. CDR3 length: 13 amino acids. The CDR3, as DNA: TGTGCCAGCAGTCGGGACTTAATCAATGAGCAGTTCTTC. Translated, it gives CASSRDLINEQFF.

V gene TRBV4-3 combines with J gene TRBJ2-5; 7 bases fit TRBD2. TRBJ2-7 explains the end of the DNA better; the J call may be wrong. Per germline, CDR1 LGHNA and CDR2 YSLEER. The CDR3 is made up of 13 amino acids. The CDR3 bases are TGCGCCAGCAGCCCCTCACTAGCGCTCGAGCAGTACTTC. Translated: CASSPSLALEQYF.

The chain recombines TRBV6-4 with TRBJ2-1, with 10 bases aligning to TRBD2. There are 13 residues in the CDR3. Germline values: CDR1 MRHNA, CDR2 SNTAGT. J gave up 9 bases and V 4 bases, and 3 bases lay outside the gene matches. The CDR3 coding sequence is TGTGCCAGCAGTGTTCTAGCGGGAGTTGAGCAGTTCTTC. Residues: CASSVLAGVEQFF.

The count of this clone is one. This chain joins TRBV5-1 and TRBJ2-5, with TRBD1 matching over 7 bases. The J segment lost 2 bases and the V segment lost 4 bases, leaving 2 bases of the junction unmatched. The CDR3 is made up of 13 amino acids. The V gene's germline CDR1 is SGHRS and CDR2 YFSETQ. CDR3 amino acids: CASSPRGQETQYF. The CDR3 DNA reads as TGCGCCAGCAGCCCCAGGGGGCAAGAGACCCAGTACTTC.

CDR3 bases: TGTGCCAGCAGCTTGAGTGGAGGGCGTCAGCAGTACTTC. Its translation: CASSLSGGRQQYF. The rearrangement uses TRBV7-2 and TRBJ2-7; weak D call: TRBD2 (6 bases). Germline V lookup: CDR1 SGHTA, CDR2 FQGNSA. The length of the CDR3 is 13 residues. V was clipped by 3 bases and J by 8 bases, with 14 bases between them.

The chain combines TRBV18 with TRBJ1-2; TRBD1 aligns across 7 bases. The CDR3 loop spans 14 amino acids. Germline CDR1 is KGHSH and CDR2 is LQKENI. V gave up 4 bases and J gave up 1 base; unmatched junction bases: 3. CDR3: CASSRDRDNYGYTF. CDR3 bases: TGTGCCAGCTCACGGGACAGAGATAACTATGGCTACACCTTC.

The chain recombines TRBV6-1 with TRBJ2-1, with TRBD1 matching 8 bases. CDR1 is MNHNS and CDR2 is SASEGT in the germline V gene. The CDR3 extends over 14 amino acids. V lost 6 bases and J lost 7; bases outside the gene matches: 8. CDR3 loop: CASSVRDRSNEQFF. Here the CDR3 DNA reads TGTGCCAGCAGCGTCCGGGACAGGTCTAATGAGCAGTTCTTC.

The gene calls are TRBV5-5 and TRBJ2-2; D gene unclear. CDR3 length: 16 residues. Germline V gives CDR1 SGHKS, CDR2 YYEKEE (reference sequence). V was shortened by 0 bases and J by 1 base, with 10 bases between the two germline ends. The CDR3 DNA reads as TGTGCCAGCAGCTTGGAATGGGCCCTGAACACCGGGGAGCTGTTTTTT. Protein sequence: CASSLEWALNTGELFF.

The CDR3 bases are TGCAGCGTTGAGGGGACTTCCAATGAGCAGTTCTTC. This sequence encodes CSVEGTSNEQFF. This rearrangement joins TRBV29-1 to TRBJ2-1; a weak D match, TRBD2 (6 bases). The CDR3 covers 12 residues. Germline CDR1 is SQVTM and CDR2 is ANQGSEA. V was clipped by 3 bases and J by 6 bases, with 9 bases between them.

J is TRBJ2-6 and V is TRBV7-2, with D hard to call. The germline V gene has CDR1 SGHTA and CDR2 FQGNSA. The CDR3 sequence is 16 residues long. With 5 bases removed from V and 0 bases from J, the gap between germline ends came to 11 bases. The CDR3 sequence: CASSPRVSSGANVLTF. CDR3 sequence (DNA): TGTGCCAGCAGCCCCCGAGTAAGCTCTGGGGCCAACGTCCTGACTTTC.

CDR3 DNA sequence: TGTGCCAGCACTGACACTAGCGGGAGGGCTCGGTTCTTC. Protein: CASTDTSGRARFF. The chain joins TRBV6-5 to TRBJ2-1; the match to TRBD2 covers 13 bases. V was pared by 7 bases and J by 15 bases, with 9 bases of the junction left unmatched. The CDR3 loop spans 13 amino acids. Per germline, CDR1 MNHEY and CDR2 SVGAGI.

DNA of the CDR3: TGTGCCAGCAGTAGGGTCACCGGGGCCTACAATGAGCAGTTCTTC. This codes for CASSRVTGAYNEQFF. The chain has TRBV6-5 and TRBJ2-1; D might be TRBD2 (5 bases). V lost 5 bases to trimming and J lost 2 bases, with 13 bases between them. CDR3 length equals 15 residues. Germline CDR1 is MNHEY and CDR2 is SVGAGI.

The J gene is TRBJ2-5, the V gene TRBV21-1; TRBD2 is the table's D call, not checked against the DNA. TRBV21-1 has pseudogene status. The CDR3 has 20 residues. For the CDR3, the DNA is TGTGCCAGCAGCAAAAAAGGCCGTTTAGTCGGGGGTTTATCCCAAGAGACCCAGTACTTC. It specifies CASSKKGRLVGGLSQETQYF.

J is TRBJ2-7 and V is TRBV5-4, with 8 bases matching TRBD1. Germline CDR1 SGHNT, CDR2 YYREEE (reference sequence). J was trimmed by 0 bases and V by 0 bases; bases with no gene match: 8. The CDR3 sequence is 17 residues long. The CDR3 here is CASSLDGRTGSSYEQYF. CDR3 nucleotides: TGTGCCAGCAGCTTGGATGGCCGGACAGGGAGCTCCTACGAGCAGTACTTC.

The V and J genes are TRBV18 and TRBJ1-4; 12 positions agree with TRBD1. J lost 7 bases, V lost 0 bases, and 3 bases had no gene match. Germline V gives CDR1 KGHSH, CDR2 LQKENI. This CDR3 has 16 residues. The CDR3 DNA reads as TGTGCCAGCTCACCACCGGGACAGGGGGCAGGTGAAAAACTGTTTTTT. Translation gives CASSPPGQGAGEKLFF.

The chain carries TRBV10-2 and TRBJ2-3; possible D gene TRBD2, 5 bases. The germline CDR1 and CDR2 sequences are WSHSY and SAAADI. V lost 2 bases to trimming and J lost 10 bases, with 13 bases between them. The CDR3 has 13 amino acids. As DNA, the CDR3 is TGCGCCAGCAGTGAGGCCCGACTAAGATCGCAGTATTTT. Translated, it gives CASSEARLRSQYF.

This chain connects TRBV2 to TRBJ2-1; D uncertain. V was shortened by 4 bases and J by 7 bases, with 2 bases between the two germline ends. This CDR3 is 10 amino acids long. In germline, CDR1 is SNHLY, CDR2 FYNNEI. The CDR3 nucleotides are TGTGCCAGCAGTGCGAATGAGCAGTTCTTC. It encodes CASSANEQFF.

The V and J genes are TRBV28 and TRBJ1-1; tentatively, D is TRBD1 (6 bases). CDR3 length equals 13 residues. Trimming shortened V by 7 bases and J by 8 bases, and 17 bases separated the two germline ends. Germline CDR1 and CDR2: MDHEN and SYDVKM. The CDR3 DNA follows: TGTGCCAGCACTAAGGGGGGGGAAGTGGAAGCTTTCTTT. Translation gives CASTKGGEVEAFF.

The genes are TRBV19 and TRBJ1-4; D call uncertain. Deletions cut 3 bases from V and 8 bases from J, with 13 bases between. This CDR3 region has 14 residues. CDR1 is LNHDA and CDR2 is SQIVND in the germline V gene (reference sequence). CDR3 DNA: TGTGCCAGTAGTATTCTCCTGAACGGGGAAAAACTGTTTTTT. Protein sequence: CASSILLNGEKLFF.

The chain links TRBV5-1 to TRBJ2-1, with no clear D. This CDR3 spans 13 amino acids. Trimming stripped 5 bases from V and 5 bases from J, with 11 bases between. Per the germline V gene, CDR1 is SGHRS and CDR2 is YFSETQ. The CDR3 DNA reads as TGCGCCAGCAGTTTATCCCAGAACAATGAGCAGTTCTTC. This translates into CASSLSQNNEQFF.

V usage is TRBV15 and J usage is TRBJ1-5, with D tentatively TRBD1 (6 bases). V was cut by 5 bases and J by 5 bases, with 19 bases left in between. The germline CDR1 and CDR2 sequences are LNHNV and YYDKDF (reference sequence). The CDR3 is made up of 16 amino acids. This CDR3 reads CATSPHRGAADQPQHF. The CDR3 DNA reads TGTGCCACCAGCCCCCACCGGGGGGCGGCGGATCAGCCCCAGCATTTT.